This TCR beta chain came from a study of cytomegalovirus exposure and HLA in healthy donors. This clone was picked up a small number of times. At sampling all donors were nominally healthy, likely with unrecorded immune exposures. This CDR3 has 12 amino acids. Germline loops: CDR1 MNHEY, CDR2 SVGAGI. Trimming took off 10 bases at V and 6 bases at J, with 15 bases between the two ends. Vbeta (60) and Jbeta (13) primers were used in the PCR. Assay used: immunoSEQ multiplex PCR; TCRdb lists only in-frame clones, some missing. This sample carries 150,000 or so clones, around three quarters of them seen once, and the ten largest clones take around 13%.

The sequenced sample consisted of PBMCs. The chain joins TRBV6-5 to TRBJ1-2, with TRBD1 as a possible D gene (5 bases). This sequence originates from a man aged 35-49 years in good health and CMV-seropositive. For the CDR3, the DNA is TGTGCCACCCAATTCCGGGGGGATGGCTACACCTTC. Translated: CATQFRGDGYTF.